A single T cell receptor beta chain is shown here with its context. CDR3 length: 11 amino acids. V lost 10 bases to trimming and J lost 7 bases, with 13 bases between them. Germline assignment: CDR1 ENHRY and CDR2 SYGVKD. These data are taken from a study of blood T cell repertoires in COVID-19. Background on the study: There were acute and convalescent COVID-19 samples, and they came from the United States, Italy and Spain. The cDNA or gDNA used as material had been derived from T cells, B-cell-depleted T cells, or PBMCs.

Repertoires were generated with immunoSEQ multiplex PCR, while TCRdb's copy carries only in-frame clones and drops some. The sample yields around 46,000 clones, approximately 83% seen once. Followed longitudinally, the Seattle patients had been enrolled during active infection. This clonotype originated in a woman older than 75 with COVID-19, enrolled during active disease. The chain recombines TRBV10-3 with TRBJ1-2; maybe TRBD1 (5 bases). Sequenced sample: peripheral blood. This chain's CDR3 is CATAAGTGYTF. The CDR3 coding sequence is TGTGCCACCGCGGCGGGGACTGGCTACACCTTC.